Presented here are 19 T cell receptor beta chains from one specimen sequenced in a study of blood T cell repertoires in COVID-19. Libraries were prepared by immunoSEQ multiplex PCR; TCRdb keeps only in-frame clonotypes and omits some of them. The data show hundreds of thousands of clones, about 85% seen once. The specimen was peripheral blood. The receptors come from a woman aged 80 or older with acute or convalescent COVID-19.

In this sample, this clone turned up once. The chain uses TRBV20-1 and TRBJ2-5; 7 bases match TRBD1. J gave up 3 bases and V 3 bases, and 4 bases lay outside the gene matches. The germline V gene has CDR1 DFQATT and CDR2 SNEGSKA (reference sequence). The CDR3 consists of 13 residues. The CDR3 sequence: CSASGTAKETQYF. CDR3 in DNA: TGCAGTGCTAGTGGGACAGCAAAAGAGACCCAGTACTTC.

V gene TRBV7-8 combines with J gene TRBJ2-7; no firm D call. This CDR3 is 15 amino acids long. The germline V and J ends were trimmed by 5 bases and 2 bases, with 16 bases remaining between them. CDR1 and CDR2 from the germline V gene are SGHVS and FQNEAQ. This CDR3 reads CASSPDRDGPYEQYF. CDR3 in DNA: TGTGCCAGCAGCCCCGACCGAGATGGGCCCTACGAGCAGTACTTC. Full variable domain (remainder filled in from reference TRBV7-8 and TRBJ2-7): GAGVSQSPRYKVAKRGQDVALRCDPISGHVSLFWYQQALGQGPEFLTYFQNEAQLDKSGLPSDRFFAERPEGSVSTLKIQRTQQEDSAVYLCASSPDRDGPYEQYFGPGTRLTVT.

This chain connects TRBV6-5 to TRBJ1-5; maybe TRBD1 (5 bases). Germline CDR1 MNHEY, CDR2 SVGAGI. CDR3 length: 14 residues. V lost 7 bases and J 1 base, leaving 11 bases between the germline ends. The CDR3 is CASNEDTSNQPQHF. In DNA form, the CDR3 reads TGTGCCAGCAACGAGGACACCAGCAATCAGCCCCAGCATTTT.

Turning to this clone: Other DNA sequences in the sample encode the same CDR3. The V gene is TRBV3-1 (or the pseudogene TRBV3-2), the J gene TRBJ1-5; D may be TRBD1 (6 bases). The CDR3 consists of 14 residues. Trimming cost V 1 base and J 4 bases, with 8 bases left between them. Germline V gene lookup returns CDR1 LGHDT and CDR2 YNNKEL (reference sequence). CDR3 residues: CASSQGQGNQPQHF. CDR3 nucleotide sequence: TGTGCCAGCAGCCAAGGCCAGGGGAATCAGCCCCAGCATTTT.

The chain couples TRBV5-1 to TRBJ1-6; perhaps TRBD1 as D (6 bases). The CDR3 is 15 residues long. The germline CDR1 and CDR2 sequences are SGHRS and YFSETQ. Trimming removed 4 bases at V and 10 bases at J, with 18 bases between. The CDR3 spells CASSPFDRKESPLHF. The CDR3 bases are TGCGCCAGCAGCCCTTTTGACAGGAAAGAATCACCCCTCCACTTT.

This chain links TRBV11-2 with TRBJ1-4; 9 nucleotides line up with TRBD1. The CDR3 extends over 15 amino acids. Germline CDR1 SGHAT, CDR2 FQNNGV. V was pared by 5 bases and J by 3 bases, with 4 bases of the junction left unmatched. The CDR3 sequence: CASSATGGPNEKLFF. The CDR3 DNA sequence: TGTGCCAGCAGCGCAACAGGGGGCCCTAATGAAAAACTGTTTTTT.

This chain uses TRBV9 with TRBJ2-1; TRBD1 matches 7 bases. Germline-derived CDR1 and CDR2 are SGDLS and YYNGEE. The V gene end was trimmed by 0 bases and the J gene end by 2 bases; junction bases not matched to a gene: 2. There are 15 residues in the CDR3. In DNA form, the CDR3 reads TGTGCCAGCAGCGTAGGGACAGGCACCTACAATGAGCAGTTCTTC. Residues: CASSVGTGTYNEQFF.

This chain links TRBV5-1 with TRBJ2-3, with D maybe TRBD1 (6 bases). The germline V and J ends were trimmed by 4 bases and 0 bases, with 15 bases remaining between them. There are 16 residues in the CDR3. In germline, CDR1 is SGHRS, CDR2 YFSETQ. This CDR3 reads CASSRAGQTSTDTQYF. CDR3 bases: TGCGCCAGCAGCCGAGCTGGACAGACTAGCACAGATACGCAGTATTTT.

The rearrangement links TRBV7-6 to TRBJ2-1; a weak D match, TRBD1 (5 bases). V shed 1 base and J shed 2 bases, with 6 bases lying between them. Germline CDR1 is SGHVS and CDR2 is FNYEAQ. This CDR3 contains 14 residues. The CDR3: CASSLGTTYNEQFF. The CDR3 DNA sequence: TGTGCCAGCAGCTTAGGGACAACCTACAATGAGCAGTTCTTC.

This chain links TRBV29-1 with TRBJ2-1; the D gene is possibly TRBD2 (5 bases). The germline gives CDR1 SQVTM, CDR2 ANQGSEA. V gave up 7 bases and J gave up 4 bases, with 14 bases separating them. The CDR3 spans 13 residues. The CDR3 region has the DNA TGCAGCGCTTCTAGCAACCCTTACAATGAGCAGTTCTTC. Protein: CSASSNPYNEQFF.

The chain joins TRBV10-3 to TRBJ1-1; D is perhaps TRBD1 (5 bases). V was shortened by 2 bases and J by 4 bases, with 14 bases between the two germline ends. Germline values: CDR1 ENHRY, CDR2 SYGVKD. The CDR3 sequence is 15 residues long. Here the CDR3 DNA reads TGTGCCATCAGTGAGCCACAGGTTAGAAGCACTGAAGCTTTCTTT. It translates to CAISEPQVRSTEAFF.

The gene calls are TRBV5-1 and TRBJ1-1; D unclear. Trimming took 4 bases from V and 3 from J, leaving 13 bases between them. This CDR3 has 14 amino acids. Per germline, CDR1 SGHRS and CDR2 YFSETQ. The CDR3 here is CASSENSDHTEAFF. The CDR3 nucleotides read TGCGCCAGCAGCGAAAACTCTGATCACACTGAAGCTTTCTTT.

The rearrangement uses TRBV7-2 and TRBJ2-5; TRBD2 aligns across 8 bases. The CDR3 loop spans 17 amino acids. Trimming at V came to 0 bases and at J to 1 base, leaving 7 bases not matched to a gene. The germline V gene has CDR1 SGHTA and CDR2 FQGNSA. The CDR3, as DNA: TGTGCCAGCAGCTTAGCAGCGAGCGGGGGTACCCAAGAGACCCAGTACTTC. Translation: CASSLAASGGTQETQYF.

The chain uses TRBV7-3 and TRBJ2-4; D is unclear. CDR1 is SGHTA, CDR2 FQGTGA, per germline. Trimming left V 0 bases short and J 7 bases short, with 19 bases between. CDR3 length equals 17 residues. The CDR3 loop reads CASSLTKNSRPRNIQYF. The CDR3 DNA sequence: TGTGCCAGCAGCTTAACGAAAAACTCGCGGCCGAGGAACATTCAGTACTTC.

In its sample, this clone ranks as medium-sized. This rearrangement joins TRBV27 to TRBJ2-2; a weak D match, TRBD1 (6 bases). V lost 2 bases, J lost 2 bases, and 12 bases lay in between. The CDR3 runs to 16 residues. The germline V gene encodes CDR1 MNHEY and CDR2 SMNVEV (reference sequence). In DNA form, the CDR3 reads TGTGCCAGCAGTTTAGATCCCAGGGGAAACACCGGGGAGCTGTTTTTT. Residues: CASSLDPRGNTGELFF.

The V and J genes are TRBV28 and TRBJ2-1; 8 bases are shared with TRBD2. Germline V gene data show CDR1 as MDHEN and CDR2 as SYDVKM. V lost 3 bases and J lost 4; bases outside the gene matches: 5. There are 15 residues in the CDR3. The CDR3 sequence: CASSFSRGGYNEQFF. The DNA of the CDR3 is TGTGCCAGCAGTTTCAGTCGCGGGGGGTACAATGAGCAGTTCTTC.

This chain joins TRBV19 and TRBJ2-5; weak D call: TRBD2 (6 bases). This CDR3 has 18 residues. CDR1 and CDR2 from the germline V gene are LNHDA and SQIVND (reference sequence). Trimming removed 1 base at V and 1 base at J, with 19 bases between. DNA of the CDR3: TGTGCCAGTAGTATAGGGGGGTACGGGTCTAGCGCCCAAGAGACCCAGTACTTC. The encoded protein is CASSIGGYGSSAQETQYF.

This clone was counted only a few times. The chain couples TRBV5-1 to TRBJ2-1, with D unresolved. The CDR3 consists of 12 residues. Between the trimmed V and J ends, which lost 0 bases and 5 bases, there was a span of 3 bases. Germline V gene sequence: CDR1 SGHRS, CDR2 YFSETQ. CDR3 DNA: TGCGCCAGCAGCTTGGCCAACAATGAGCAGTTCTTC. Its translation is CASSLANNEQFF.

Here the CDR3 reads CASSLFGSTDTQYF. For the CDR3, the DNA is TGTGCCAGCAGCTTATTCGGGTCCACAGATACGCAGTATTTT. The rearrangement uses TRBV11-2 and TRBJ2-3; D not resolved. Per the germline V gene, CDR1 is SGHAT and CDR2 is FQNNGV. This CDR3 has 14 amino acids. V gave up 2 bases and J gave up 2 bases, with 8 bases separating them.